The T cell receptor (beta chain) described here comes from a study of vaccination effects on CD4 cells after COVID-19. For the study at large: After the second dose, samples were taken at median day 72.

Trimming stripped 6 bases from V and 10 bases from J, with 13 bases between. The CDR3 sequence is 13 residues long. From germline, CDR1 is MNHEY and CDR2 SVGAGI. After about 10 days in culture, the CD4+ T cells were isolated. Two-dose BNT162b2 or mRNA-1273 vaccination was given to participants. The healthy vaccine recipients, who had no prior SARS-CoV-2 infection, showed negative nucleocapsid antibodies. To note about this clone: What it binds is not known.

Assay used: immunoSEQ multiplex PCR; TCRdb lists only in-frame clones, some missing. This sample has under 55,000 clones; 55% to 75% occur once, and the top ten carry over 6.5%. Material: CD4+ T cells from PBMCs cultured without peptide, obtained after COVID-19 vaccination. The clonotype comes from a human donor who received a COVID-19 vaccine. The chain joins TRBV6-5 to TRBJ1-6, with D maybe TRBD1 (5 bases). The CDR3 loop reads CASSSDGGSPLHF. CDR3 bases: TGTGCCAGCAGCTCCGACGGGGGGTCACCCCTCCACTTT.